This is a list of T cell receptor beta chains from one sample in a study of Graves' ophthalmopathy and Graves' hyperthyroidism. TCRdb processed the multiplex PCR reads anew with MiXCR; each CDR3 protein has one entry. The data hold about 180,000 distinct CDR3 sequences, with around two fifths observed a single time. Sequencing used peripheral blood. The receptors come from a woman aged 40 to 49 with Graves' ophthalmopathy. CDR3s include the opening cysteine and the closing phenylalanine or tryptophan. D genes are given only for firm matches. The size entry is marked missing in some rows and otherwise reads once, few, many or a size class.

size | D | J | V | DNA | CDR3
many | - | TRBJ1-2 | TRBV12-3/TRBV12-4 | TGTGCCAGCAGTTTACGCCCCTTACTGGGCTACACCTTC | CASSLRPLLGYTF
many | - | TRBJ2-7 | TRBV27 | TGTGCCAGCAGTTACGGACGTAGCTCCTACGAGCAGTACTTC | CASSYGRSSYEQYF
many | TRBD1 | TRBJ2-7 | TRBV11-2 | TGTGCCAGCAGCCAAGGGACAGTCCGTTGGGAGCAGTACTTC | CASSQGTVRWEQYF
- | - | TRBJ2-5 | TRBV28 | TGTGCCAGCAGTTTAGAGCGACTCCAAGAGACCCAGTACTTC | CASSLERLQETQYF
- | - | TRBJ2-7 | TRBV7-2 | TGTGCCAGCAGCTTATCCCCTGGGGTCTTCGAGCAGTACTTC | CASSLSPGVFEQYF
- | - | TRBJ2-5 | TRBV20-1 | TGCAGTGCTAGAGATCCAGGTCCCAGGACCCAGTACTTC | CSARDPGPRTQYF
- | TRBD1 | TRBJ1-5 | TRBV7-2 | TGTGCCAGCAGCCCAAGGACAGGGGATCAGCCCCAGCATTTT | CASSPRTGDQPQHF
- | - | TRBJ1-5 | TRBV28 | TGTGCCAGCAGTTCCCCCCGGGACACCAATCAGCCCCAGCATTTT | CASSSPRDTNQPQHF
- | - | TRBJ1-5 | TRBV30 | TGTGCCTGGAGCAGTAGGCGCCAAAATCAGCCCCAGCATTTT | CAWSSRRQNQPQHF
- | - | TRBJ1-5 | TRBV9 | TGTGCCAGCAGTGGGGGCTCAAACTATCAGCCCCAGCATTTT | CASSGGSNYQPQHF
- | TRBD2 | TRBJ2-7 | TRBV27 | TGTGCCAGCAGTTTAGTGGCGGGAGGGCCCCACGAGCAGTACTTC | CASSLVAGGPHEQYF
- | - | TRBJ1-1 | TRBV20-1 | TGCAGTGCTAGACATTCCACTGAAGCTTTCTTT | CSARHSTEAFF
many | TRBD1 | TRBJ1-1 | TRBV19 | TGTGCCAGTAGTCCTAGACAGGGGCTTGAAGCTTTCTTT | CASSPRQGLEAFF
- | TRBD2 | TRBJ2-5 | TRBV6-1 | TGTGCCAGCAAACTATCCGGGACTACAAAGTACCAAGAGACCCAGTACTTC | CASKLSGTTKYQETQYF
many | TRBD2 | TRBJ2-2 | TRBV6-2/TRBV6-3 | TGTGCCAGCAGTCCCCAACTAGCGCCCGGGGAGCTGTTTTTT | CASSPQLAPGELFF
many | TRBD2 | TRBJ2-7 | TRBV28 | TGTGCCAGCAGCACTAGCGGGGGGACCTACGAGCAGTACTTC | CASSTSGGTYEQYF
- | TRBD2 | TRBJ2-5 | TRBV7-3 | TGTGCCAGCAGCTTAAGGGCTATGGGCCAGCTAGCGGGAAACCAAGAGACCCAGTACTTC | CASSLRAMGQLAGNQETQYF
few | - | TRBJ2-7 | TRBV5-1 | TGCGCCAGCAGCGACCGGGACCAAGGCTACGAGCAGTACTTC | CASSDRDQGYEQYF
many | - | TRBJ1-2 | TRBV28 | TGTGCCAGCAGTTTAGGTCCCTTCCCCTATGGCTACACCTTC | CASSLGPFPYGYTF
- | - | TRBJ1-1 | TRBV28 | TGTGCCAGCAGCATCGGACCGCTCGGAGAAGCTTTCTTT | CASSIGPLGEAFF
many | - | TRBJ1-5 | TRBV10-3 | TGTGCCATCAGTGGGGACCGTATACAGCCCCAGCATTTT | CAISGDRIQPQHF
many | - | TRBJ2-7 | TRBV15 | TGTGCCACCAGCAGATCACCGGAAGGGGGGGAGTACTTC | CATSRSPEGGEYF
- | - | TRBJ2-7 | TRBV10-3 | TGTGCCATCAGTGAGCGGGGACGGAAAGGGTCCTACGAGCAGTACTTC | CAISERGRKGSYEQYF
many | TRBD1 | TRBJ1-5 | TRBV6-2/TRBV6-3 | TGTGCCAGCAGAGGAGACAGGGCCGTCAGTCAGCCCCAGCATTTT | CASRGDRAVSQPQHF
many | TRBD1 | TRBJ1-2 | TRBV20-1 | TGCAGTGCTAGCGGAGGACAGGGGACTTATGGCTACACCTTC | CSASGGQGTYGYTF
many | TRBD1 | TRBJ2-7 | TRBV6-5 | TGTGCCAGCAGTCCTTTTCGGGACAGCTCCTACGAGCAGTACTTC | CASSPFRDSSYEQYF
many | - | TRBJ1-1 | TRBV20-1 | TGCAGTGCTAGCCCCCGGGGTGAAGCTTTCTTT | CSASPRGEAFF
- | - | TRBJ1-2 | TRBV11-2 | TGTGCCAGCAGCTTAGATCTCGACCTCCTTTATGGCTACACCTTC | CASSLDLDLLYGYTF
- | - | TRBJ2-5 | TRBV5-4 | TGTGCCAGCAGCTTGGAACTAGAAGAGACCCAGTACTTC | CASSLELEETQYF
many | - | TRBJ1-6 | TRBV6-1 | TGTGCCAGCAGGGGGTACTCACCCCTCCACTTT | CASRGYSPLHF
- | - | TRBJ2-7 | TRBV6-1 | TGTGCCAGCAGCCGAGAGGGATCGGGATTGGGGGACGAGCAGTACTTC | CASSREGSGLGDEQYF
many | - | TRBJ1-1 | TRBV9 | TGTGCCAGCAGCGCGACGGGACACGAGAACACTGAAGCTTTCTTT | CASSATGHENTEAFF
many | - | TRBJ2-2 | TRBV14 | TGTGCCAGCAGCCCCGGGACTCCGAACACCGGGGAGCTGTTTTTT | CASSPGTPNTGELFF
many | TRBD2 | TRBJ2-7 | TRBV6-2/TRBV6-3 | TGTGCCAGCAGTCTCACTAGCGGCTCGCAGTACTTC | CASSLTSGSQYF
many | TRBD2 | TRBJ2-4 | TRBV4-3 | TGCGCCAGCAGCCAGGCCTTCCTAGCGGGAGGGCCCTTAGCCAAAAACATTCAGTACTTC | CASSQAFLAGGPLAKNIQYF
many | - | TRBJ2-5 | TRBV7-9 | TGTGCCACCACCCCGGGGAGGCAAGAGACCCAGTACTTC | CATTPGRQETQYF
- | - | TRBJ2-7 | TRBV19 | TGTGCCAGTAGTGCCTACTTCGACTACGAGCAGTACTTC | CASSAYFDYEQYF
many | - | TRBJ1-2 | TRBV6-5 | TGTGCCAGCAGTTGGGACGGCTATGGCTACACCTTC | CASSWDGYGYTF
- | TRBD1 | TRBJ2-5 | TRBV12-5 | TGTGCTAGTGGACTGACAGGGAATAGCCAAGAGACCCAGTACTTC | CASGLTGNSQETQYF
- | - | TRBJ2-5 | TRBV7-9 | TGTGCCAGCAGCCCGATACTCGGACTAACCAGAGAGACCCAGTACTTC | CASSPILGLTRETQYF
many | TRBD1 | TRBJ2-2 | TRBV9 | TGTGCCAGCAGCGTAGCGGGGACAGCCGGTCACGGGGAGCTGTTTTTT | CASSVAGTAGHGELFF
- | - | TRBJ2-7 | TRBV12-3/TRBV12-4 | TGTGCCAGCAGTTTATGGGGGAGCGAGCAGTACTTC | CASSLWGSEQYF
many | TRBD1 | TRBJ2-7 | TRBV6-5 | TGTGCCAGCAGACGGACAGGAGCCTACGAGCAGTACTTC | CASRRTGAYEQYF
few | - | TRBJ1-1 | TRBV28 | TGTGCCAGCAGCGCCGGGGAGTCGAACACTGAAGCTTTCTTT | CASSAGESNTEAFF
many | - | TRBJ2-7 | TRBV12-3/TRBV12-4 | TGTGCCAGCAGCCTGGCGGGGTCCCCCTACGAGCAGTACTTC | CASSLAGSPYEQYF
- | - | TRBJ2-7 | TRBV6-5 | TGTGCCAGCAGTTACGAACAGGTCTACGAGCAGTACTTC | CASSYEQVYEQYF
many | - | TRBJ2-5 | TRBV19 | TGTGCCAGTAGTATAGACGGTGGAGGAACAGAGACCCAGTACTTC | CASSIDGGGTETQYF
many | TRBD2 | TRBJ2-5 | TRBV27 | TGTGCCAGCATGGGGGCTAGCGGGGAGACCCAGTACTTC | CASMGASGETQYF